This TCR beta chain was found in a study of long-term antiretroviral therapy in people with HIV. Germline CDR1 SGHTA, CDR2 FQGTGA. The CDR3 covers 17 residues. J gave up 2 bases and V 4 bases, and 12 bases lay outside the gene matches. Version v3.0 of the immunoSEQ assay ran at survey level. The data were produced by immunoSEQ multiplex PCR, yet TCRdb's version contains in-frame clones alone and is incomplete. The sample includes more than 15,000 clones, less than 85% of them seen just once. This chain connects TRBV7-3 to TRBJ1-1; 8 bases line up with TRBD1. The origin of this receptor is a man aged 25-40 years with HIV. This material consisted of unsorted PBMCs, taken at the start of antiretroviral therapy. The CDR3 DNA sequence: TGTGCCAGCAGCTCCCTTAGTCGGACAGGGACTAACACTGAAGCTTTCTTT. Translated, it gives CASSSLSRTGTNTEAFF.